This record concerns one T cell receptor (beta chain) sequence. Its cognate antigen is unknown. Excluded were patients having autoimmune disease history or systemic immunosuppression. Germline CDR1 is MNHNS and CDR2 is SASEGT. Trimming stripped 6 bases from V and 4 bases from J, with 7 bases between. The CDR3 has 13 amino acids. Sequenced by immunoSEQ multiplex PCR; TCRdb stores in-frame clones only, minus some. In the table there are approximately 100,000 clones, around nine tenths of which are singletons. This entry is derived from a study of OX40 agonist ivuxolimab in advanced cancers. General study findings and limits: Circulating CD4+ and CD8+ T cells showed clonal expansion by week 6 at 0.1 to 3.0 mg/kg.

This receptor was identified in an adult with an advanced solid tumor such as melanoma, head and neck, liver or kidney cancer. Sequenced here: CD4+ or CD8+ T cells sorted from blood, sampled in a trial of the OX40 agonist ivuxolimab. The chain uses TRBV6-1 and TRBJ2-6, with D unclear. In DNA, the CDR3 is TGTGCCAGCAGCCCGACCGGGGCCAACGTCCTGACTTTC. Translating gives CASSPTGANVLTF.